This T cell receptor (beta chain) was captured in a study of cytomegalovirus exposure and HLA in healthy donors. Those who donated were healthy bone marrow donors. Study-level results: The Asian-associated ancestry cluster reportedly had fewer N-insertions than the approximately 670-donor mean in a later analysis. Solely CMV serostatus was available to characterize immune exposure.

As concerns this clone: Its target is unknown.

With 60 Vbeta and 13 Jbeta primers, the PCR was carried out. TCRdb's copy holds only in-frame clones and misses some; the assay was immunoSEQ multiplex PCR. The sample table includes 70,000 to 100,000 clones. This TCR was recovered from a girl aged 5-17 years in good health and CMV-seropositive. The specimen was PBMCs.

CDR3 in amino acids: CSVTLRRGLAYEQYF. For the CDR3, the DNA is TGCAGCGTCACACTGCGGAGGGGGCTTGCCTACGAGCAGTACTTC. The chain combines TRBV29-1 with TRBJ2-5, with a weak D call TRBD1 (7 bases). Matching the DNA end better, TRBJ2-7 makes the J call doubtful. This CDR3 is built from 15 residues. CDR1 and CDR2 (germline): SQVTM, ANQGSEA.